These 23 T cell receptor beta chains originate from one sample sequenced in a study of OX40 agonist ivuxolimab in advanced cancers. Only in-frame clones appear in the TCRdb table, and some are missing; sequencing was by immunoSEQ multiplex PCR. The sample includes approximately 76,000 clones, approximately 83% seen only once; the top ten take less than 6.5%. The specimen comprised CD4+ or CD8+ T cells sorted from blood, sampled in a trial of the OX40 agonist ivuxolimab. These receptors were taken from an adult with an advanced solid tumor such as melanoma, head and neck, liver or kidney cancer.

This clone was observed a single time. The CDR3 DNA reads as TGTGCCAGCAGCCCGAACGGCTATGGCTACACCTTC. It yields the protein CASSPNGYGYTF. V gene TRBV7-3 combines with J gene TRBJ1-2; D gene uncertain. Looked up from germline, CDR1 is SGHTA and CDR2 is FQGTGA. V was pared by 5 bases and J by 4 bases, with 8 bases between. CDR3 size: 12 residues.

The V call is TRBV7-2, the J call TRBJ1-5; tentatively, D is TRBD1 (6 bases). The CDR3 length is 17 residues. The germline CDR1 and CDR2 sequences are SGHTA and FQGNSA. V dropped 5 bases and J dropped 5 bases, with 22 bases sitting between them. CDR3 DNA: TGTGCCAGCAGCCCACAAATACTCAGGGGCGTAGATCAGCCCCAGCATTTT. Translated, it gives CASSPQILRGVDQPQHF.

This clone has just a few counts. The CDR3 spells CASSFQGLADDYEQYF. In DNA, the CDR3 is TGTGCCAGCAGCTTTCAAGGACTAGCGGATGACTACGAGCAGTACTTC. The gene calls are TRBV11-2 and TRBJ2-7, with 10 bases identical to TRBD2. Germline trimming cut 3 bases from V and 3 bases from J; bases unmatched to any gene: 8. The CDR3 has 16 residues. The germline V gene encodes CDR1 SGHAT and CDR2 FQNNGV.

This chain links TRBV6-6 with TRBJ1-2; 9 bases line up with TRBD1. Looked up from germline, CDR1 is MNHNY and CDR2 is SVGAGI (reference sequence). The trim removed 7 bases at V and 7 bases at J, leaving 10 bases unmatched. The CDR3 totals 14 residues. CDR3: CASTPPGQGVGYTF. The CDR3 nucleotides are TGTGCCAGCACCCCACCGGGACAGGGAGTTGGCTACACCTTC.

This clone was seen a handful of times. The chain carries TRBV29-1 and TRBJ2-7, with a weak D call TRBD1 (6 bases). The CDR3 length is 16 residues. V lost 2 bases and J lost 1, with 18 bases in between. The germline V gene has CDR1 SQVTM and CDR2 ANQGSEA. This CDR3 reads CSVEWGETGQSYEQYF. The DNA for the CDR3 is TGCAGCGTTGAATGGGGCGAAACAGGACAGTCCTACGAGCAGTACTTC.

In its sample, this clone was seen a few times. The chain is built from TRBV7-8 and TRBJ1-6, with a tentative D call TRBD1 (5 bases). Germline V gene sequence: CDR1 SGHVS, CDR2 FQNEAQ. Trimming pared 0 bases from V and 10 bases from J, leaving 13 bases between. The CDR3 length is 15 residues. In DNA form, the CDR3 reads TGTGCCAGCAGCTTAGCAAGGGTGGGGGAATCACCCCTCCACTTT. Its protein is CASSLARVGESPLHF.

This rearrangement joins TRBV5-1 to TRBJ2-7, with unresolved D. The CDR3 consists of 14 residues. Trimming took 0 bases from V and 0 from J, leaving 7 bases between them. Looked up from germline, CDR1 is SGHRS and CDR2 is YFSETQ. The CDR3 here is CASSLGVTSYEQYF. As DNA, the CDR3 is TGCGCCAGCAGCTTGGGAGTCACCTCCTACGAGCAGTACTTC.

The DNA for the CDR3 is TGTGCCTGGAGTGTAAGAGGCCAACGAACGCGGGGCTACACCTTC. Amino acid sequence: CAWSVRGQRTRGYTF. The V gene is TRBV30, the J gene TRBJ1-2; D unresolved. The V end lost 0 bases, the J end lost 8 bases, and 19 bases lay between the germline ends. The germline CDR1 and CDR2 sequences are GTSNPN and SVGIG (reference sequence). The CDR3 runs to 15 residues.

CDR3 coding DNA: TGTGCCAGCAGCCCCCGGTCGGGGGGCTCTCGGGGCACCGGGGAGCTGTTTTTT. It yields the protein CASSPRSGGSRGTGELFF. J is TRBJ2-2 and V is TRBV4-2; tentative D call: TRBD2 (7 bases). CDR1 is LGHNA, CDR2 YNFKEQ, per germline. The ends were cut back, 4 bases at V and 4 bases at J, with 22 bases in the middle. The CDR3 is 18 residues long.

The V gene is TRBV2, the J gene TRBJ2-7; the D gene is possibly TRBD2 (6 bases). Germline V gene lookup returns CDR1 SNHLY and CDR2 FYNNEI. The CDR3 contains 14 residues. Trimming took off 8 bases at V and 1 base at J, with 15 bases between the two ends. The CDR3 is CASRPGVGSYEQYF. For the CDR3, the DNA is TGTGCCAGCCGCCCGGGGGTAGGGTCCTACGAGCAGTACTTC. The variable domain in full, completed from reference TRBV2 and TRBJ2-7, reads EPEVTQTPSHQVTQMGQEVILRCVPISNHLYFYWYRQILGQKVEFLVSFYNNEISEKSEIFDDQFSVERPDGSNFTLKIRSTKLEDSAMYFCASRPGVGSYEQYFGPGTRLTVT.

The chain combines TRBV5-1 with TRBJ2-3, with 12 bases aligning to TRBD2. Germline assignment: CDR1 SGHRS and CDR2 YFSETQ. The V and J ends lost 0 bases and 4 bases, in that order; junction bases with no gene match: 6. The CDR3 sequence is 17 residues long. The CDR3 nucleotides are TGCGCCAGCAGCTTGGCACCTAGCGGGGGGGCCGCAGATACGCAGTATTTT. Translating it yields CASSLAPSGGAADTQYF.

The chain is built from TRBV5-1 and TRBJ2-1; D remains unclear. V shed 0 bases and J shed 0 bases, with 4 bases lying between them. The length of the CDR3 is 14 residues. Germline CDR1 and CDR2: SGHRS and YFSETQ. This chain's CDR3 is CASSLDGSYNEQFF. The CDR3 coding sequence is TGCGCCAGCAGCTTGGACGGCTCCTACAATGAGCAGTTCTTC.

About this clone: The same CDR3 also results from other DNA sequences found in this sample. The CDR3 here is CASRVGANEKLFF. CDR3 nucleotides: TGCGCCAGCAGAGTGGGGGCTAATGAAAAACTGTTTTTT. The genes are TRBV5-1 and TRBJ1-4, with D perhaps matching TRBD1 (5 bases). V lost 5 bases and J lost 3, with 8 bases in between. The CDR3 consists of 13 residues. Germline V lookup: CDR1 SGHRS, CDR2 YFSETQ.

This sequence joins TRBV2 and TRBJ1-5; 10 nucleotides agree with TRBD1. V lost 6 bases and J lost 7; bases outside the gene matches: 9. The length of the CDR3 is 15 residues. CDR1 is SNHLY and CDR2 is FYNNEI in the germline V gene. The CDR3 spells CASSHRDRGWQPQHF. CDR3 DNA sequence: TGTGCCAGCAGCCACCGGGACAGGGGCTGGCAGCCCCAGCATTTT. The full variable domain, its missing parts supplied by reference TRBV2 and TRBJ1-5, is EPEVTQTPSHQVTQMGQEVILRCVPISNHLYFYWYRQILGQKVEFLVSFYNNEISEKSEIFDDQFSVERPDGSNFTLKIRSTKLEDSAMYFCASSHRDRGWQPQHFGDGTRLSIL.

The CDR3 protein is CATSRDETGLLGYEQYF. In DNA, the CDR3 is TGTGCCACCAGCAGAGATGAGACGGGCCTCCTGGGCTACGAGCAGTACTTC. The chain joins TRBV15 to TRBJ2-5; D not certain. The J call may be incorrect, as the DNA end agrees better with TRBJ2-7. The V gene's germline CDR1 is LNHNV and CDR2 YYDKDF (reference sequence). The CDR3 consists of 17 residues.

CDR3 nucleotides: TGCGCCAGCAGCCAAGACCGGTCTGGAGGAAACACCATATATTTT. Encoded protein: CASSQDRSGGNTIYF. The chain carries TRBV4-1 and TRBJ1-3; D is undetermined. V was cut by 0 bases and J by 4 bases, with 10 bases left in between. The CDR3 totals 15 residues. In germline, CDR1 is MGHRA, CDR2 YSYEKL.

The rearrangement joins TRBV5-4 to TRBJ2-1; D is possibly TRBD2 (5 bases). The CDR3 extends over 15 amino acids. V was shortened by 0 bases and J by 0 bases, with 7 bases between the two germline ends. Germline V lookup: CDR1 SGHNT, CDR2 YYREEE (reference sequence). DNA of the CDR3: TGTGCCAGCAGCTTGGATGGGAGCTCCTACAATGAGCAGTTCTTC. Translated: CASSLDGSSYNEQFF.

The V and J genes are TRBV6-1 and TRBJ2-5, with 8 bases matching TRBD2. The V segment lost 9 bases and the J segment 4 bases; nucleotides outside the gene matches: 13. The germline V gene has CDR1 MNHNS and CDR2 SASEGT. The CDR3 is 15 amino acids. The CDR3 loop reads CASRPLGRGVETQYF. DNA for the CDR3: TGTGCCAGTCGCCCCTTGGGGCGGGGGGTAGAGACCCAGTACTTC.

The V call is TRBV19, the J call TRBJ2-7, with 10 bases aligning to TRBD2. CDR1 LNHDA and CDR2 SQIVND come from the germline V gene (reference sequence). J gave up 1 base and V 2 bases, and 5 bases lay outside the gene matches. This CDR3 has 16 amino acids. The CDR3 reads CASSIMGTSASYEQYF. DNA for the CDR3: TGTGCCAGTAGTATAATGGGGACTAGCGCTTCCTACGAGCAGTACTTC.

The chain links TRBV19 to TRBJ2-5, with TRBD2 matching 10 bases. Germline values: CDR1 LNHDA, CDR2 SQIVND (reference sequence). There are 15 residues in the CDR3. The V gene end was trimmed by 3 bases and the J gene end by 5 bases; junction bases not matched to a gene: 6. The CDR3 spells CASSMFLAGAETQYF. CDR3 DNA sequence: TGTGCCAGTAGTATGTTCCTAGCGGGAGCCGAGACCCAGTACTTC.

The rearrangement links TRBV6-6 to TRBJ1-1; 9 bases align to TRBD1. The junction had 6 bases not matched to a gene; V was cut back by 6 bases and J by 13 bases. The V gene's germline CDR1 is MNHNY and CDR2 SVGAGI (reference sequence). This CDR3 is 11 amino acids long. CDR3 in amino acids: CASREQGAGFF. CDR3 sequence (DNA): TGTGCCAGCAGGGAACAGGGGGCGGGTTTCTTT.

This clone was seen once. The CDR3 loop is CASSDTSGYTF. The CDR3 bases are TGTGCCAGCTCCGACACGTCTGGCTACACCTTC. The chain uses TRBV18 and TRBJ1-2; no clear D gene. The CDR3 spans 11 residues. V lost 6 bases, J lost 7 bases, and 9 bases lay in between. CDR1 is KGHSH and CDR2 is LQKENI in the germline V gene.

The J gene is TRBJ1-1, the V gene TRBV21-1; the D segment call TRBD1 is taken from the table without a DNA check. TRBV21-1 counts as a pseudogene. The CDR3 has 11 amino acids. DNA for the CDR3: TGTGCCAGCAGCCCCGACAGGAAAGCTTTCTTT. It codes for CASSPDRKAFF.